One sample yielded the 31 T cell receptor beta chains listed below, sequenced in a study of blood T cell repertoires in COVID-19. Only in-frame clones appear in the TCRdb table, and some are missing; sequencing was by immunoSEQ multiplex PCR. The table has a few hundred thousand clones, about four fifths seen once. Source material: peripheral blood. The receptors stem from a man between 25 and 39 years old who had recovered from COVID-19.

This chain joins TRBV7-8 and TRBJ2-2; a possible D gene is TRBD2 (5 bases). V was clipped by 5 bases and J by 2 bases, with 18 bases between them. CDR1 SGHVS and CDR2 FQNEAQ come from the germline V gene. The CDR3 has 17 residues. The CDR3 is CASSPRAGNINTGELFF. The CDR3 DNA sequence: TGTGCCAGCAGCCCGCGGGCCGGCAATATAAACACCGGGGAGCTGTTTTTT.

This clone was detected only once. The chain carries TRBV4-1 and TRBJ1-1, with TRBD1 matching over 8 bases. J lost 1 base, V lost 1 base, and 5 bases had no gene match. Germline V gives CDR1 MGHRA, CDR2 YSYEKL. The length of the CDR3 is 16 residues. The chain's CDR3 is CASSQGTGKRNTEAFF. CDR3 nucleotides: TGCGCCAGCAGCCAAGGGACAGGGAAAAGGAACACTGAAGCTTTCTTT.

The chain employs TRBV3-1 (or the pseudogene TRBV3-2) and TRBJ1-1; no firm D call. The CDR3 is 12 residues long. The V end lost 8 bases, the J end lost 1 base, and 8 bases lay between the germline ends. CDR1 and CDR2 (germline): LGHDT, YNNKEL (reference sequence). CDR3 loop: CASGNRNTEAFF. DNA for the CDR3: TGTGCCAGCGGAAACAGGAACACTGAAGCTTTCTTT.

This chain connects TRBV2 to TRBJ1-5; no definite D call. The V gene's germline CDR1 is SNHLY and CDR2 FYNNEI. The CDR3 length is 14 residues. The V end lost 4 bases, the J end lost 4 bases, and 11 bases lay between the germline ends. The chain's CDR3 is CASSVLQVNQPQHF. In nucleotides, the CDR3 is TGTGCCAGCAGTGTCTTGCAGGTGAATCAGCCCCAGCATTTT.

This clone occurred once. The V gene is TRBV18, the J gene TRBJ1-1; a weak D match, TRBD1 (6 bases). Trimming cost V 3 bases and J 1 base, with 21 bases left between them. Looked up from germline, CDR1 is KGHSH and CDR2 is LQKENI. This CDR3 is built from 18 residues. CDR3: CASSPLLAGGGGNTEAFF. Written as DNA, the CDR3 is TGTGCCAGCTCACCCCTCCTTGCCGGGGGCGGGGGGAACACTGAAGCTTTCTTT. Looking up the rest from reference TRBV18 and TRBJ1-1 gives the full variable domain: NAGVMQNPRHLVRRRGQEARLRCSPMKGHSHVYWYRQLPEEGLKFMVYLQKENIIDESGMPKERFSAEFPKEGPSILRIQQVVRGDSAAYFCASSPLLAGGGGNTEAFFGQGTRLTVV.

This sequence joins TRBV3-1 (or the pseudogene TRBV3-2) and TRBJ2-1, with 8 bases that match TRBD2. V trimming: 2 bases; J trimming: 1 base; junction bases outside the gene matches: 1. CDR1 is LGHDT and CDR2 is YNNKEL in the germline V gene (reference sequence). CDR3 length: 15 amino acids. The CDR3 bases are TGTGCCAGCAGCCAATCTAGCGGGTCCTACAATGAGCAGTTCTTC. Its protein is CASSQSSGSYNEQFF.

This clone was detected a few times. The chain recombines TRBV6-6 with TRBJ2-7, with D tentatively TRBD2 (5 bases). V was clipped by 5 bases and J by 6 bases, with 11 bases between them. This CDR3 contains 12 residues. The germline V gene has CDR1 MNHNY and CDR2 SVGAGI (reference sequence). The CDR3 reads CASSTRGGEQYV. The DNA for the CDR3 is TGTGCCAGCAGTACTAGAGGAGGCGAGCAGTACGTC.

This rearrangement joins TRBV2 to TRBJ1-5; D is undetermined. The germline V gene encodes CDR1 SNHLY and CDR2 FYNNEI. Trimming took off 6 bases at V and 4 bases at J, with 16 bases between the two ends. The CDR3 runs 15 residues. CDR3 protein: CASRRTSGGNQPQHF. In DNA, the CDR3 is TGTGCCAGCAGAAGGACCTCGGGAGGAAATCAGCCCCAGCATTTT.

Details on this clone: Other nucleotide sequences from this sample produce the same CDR3. This rearrangement joins TRBV18 to TRBJ2-7; D is unresolved. V dropped 3 bases and J dropped 4 bases, with 10 bases sitting between them. Per the germline V gene, CDR1 is KGHSH and CDR2 is LQKENI. The CDR3 contains 13 residues. The CDR3 loop reads CASSPPPTYEQYF. For the CDR3, the DNA is TGTGCCAGCTCACCGCCTCCTACTTACGAGCAGTACTTC.

This chain uses TRBV5-4 with TRBJ1-3; unclear D gene. Trimming cost V 4 bases and J 0 bases, with 14 bases left between them. CDR1 is SGHNT, CDR2 YYREEE, per germline (reference sequence). CDR3 length: 16 amino acids. The chain's CDR3 is CASSDATKRSGNTIYF. The CDR3 DNA follows: TGTGCCAGCAGCGACGCAACTAAACGCTCTGGAAACACCATATATTTT.

The chain combines TRBV7-9 with TRBJ1-3, with D unresolved. CDR3 length: 15 amino acids. The germline V gene has CDR1 SEHNR and CDR2 FQNEAQ (reference sequence). V lost 2 bases and J lost 2, with 10 bases in between. The CDR3: CASSLPTETGNTIYF. The CDR3 nucleotides are TGTGCCAGCAGCTTACCAACTGAGACTGGAAACACCATATATTTT.

This sequence joins TRBV5-1 and TRBJ2-3, with 9 bases identical to TRBD2. Germline values: CDR1 SGHRS, CDR2 YFSETQ. This CDR3 has 16 amino acids. Trimming removed 4 bases from V and 3 bases from J; junction bases left unmatched: 9. The CDR3, as DNA: TGCGCCAGCAGCAGGAGAGGGCTAGCGGGAACAGATACGCAGTATTTT. This codes for CASSRRGLAGTDTQYF.

Note on this clone: The sample has other DNA sequences that encode this CDR3 too. This chain uses TRBV5-1 with TRBJ2-7, with 10 nucleotides matching TRBD2. Unmatched junction bases numbered 4, after V lost 2 bases and J lost 2 bases. The CDR3 is 15 residues long. The germline V gene has CDR1 SGHRS and CDR2 YFSETQ. The CDR3 nucleotides are TGCGCCAGCAGCTTAGCTAGCGGGGGAACCTACGAGCAGTACTTC. Protein product: CASSLASGGTYEQYF.

V and J are TRBV3-1 (or the pseudogene TRBV3-2) and TRBJ2-7; 8 bases map to TRBD2. V shed 5 bases, J shed 2 bases, and the junction held 8 bases outside the gene matches. The CDR3 runs 15 residues. Looked up from germline, CDR1 is LGHDT and CDR2 is YNNKEL (reference sequence). The CDR3 DNA reads TGTGCCAGCAGCGGTCTTACGGGGGGGCCCTACGAGCAGTACTTC. Protein product: CASSGLTGGPYEQYF.

In nucleotides, the CDR3 is TGTGCCAGCAGATTACTCAGGGGGCGAACTGGAAACACCATATATTTT. Protein sequence: CASRLLRGRTGNTIYF. The chain combines TRBV11-2 with TRBJ1-3, with 8 bases fitting TRBD1. The CDR3 is 16 residues long. With V trimmed by 6 bases and J by 2 bases, 9 bases remained unmatched. CDR1 and CDR2 (germline): SGHAT, FQNNGV.

The CDR3 sequence is CASSPPNGLDNSPLHF. CDR3 in DNA: TGTGCCAGCTCACCACCGAACGGGTTAGATAATTCACCCCTCCACTTT. The chain combines TRBV18 with TRBJ1-6; D is undetermined. The CDR3 has 16 amino acids. CDR1 KGHSH and CDR2 LQKENI come from the germline V gene. V was clipped by 0 bases and J by 5 bases, with 11 bases between them.

This sequence joins TRBV7-9 and TRBJ2-5; D might be TRBD1 (6 bases). CDR1 is SEHNR, CDR2 FQNEAQ, per germline (reference sequence). The CDR3 is made up of 13 amino acids. The V end lost 6 bases, the J end lost 3 bases, and 11 bases lay between the germline ends. CDR3: CASSSPGEETQYF. In DNA form, the CDR3 reads TGTGCCAGCAGTTCTCCAGGGGAAGAGACCCAGTACTTC.

This clone occurred many times. The CDR3: CASSQEGRRNEKLFF. In nucleotides, the CDR3 is TGCGCCAGCAGCCAGGAGGGACGGCGTAATGAAAAACTGTTTTTT. The gene calls are TRBV4-1 and TRBJ1-4; maybe TRBD1 (5 bases). The CDR3 loop spans 15 amino acids. Trimming removed 3 bases at V and 4 bases at J, with 12 bases between. Germline-derived CDR1 and CDR2 are MGHRA and YSYEKL.

CDR3 nucleotides: TGTGCCAGCAGTTTGGCCGACAGGGGCTATGGCTACACCTTC. Translation gives CASSLADRGYGYTF. The chain uses TRBV28 and TRBJ1-2, with 8 positions matching TRBD1. V shed 3 bases and J 4 bases; nucleotides not matched to a gene: 4. CDR3 size: 14 residues. Germline CDR1 reads MDHEN; CDR2 reads SYDVKM.

The chain employs TRBV6-4 and TRBJ2-7; 9 bases are shared with TRBD1. Per the germline V gene, CDR1 is MRHNA and CDR2 is SNTAGT. V trimming: 3 bases; J trimming: 4 bases; junction bases outside the gene matches: 4. The CDR3 totals 14 residues. In DNA form, the CDR3 reads TGTGCCAGCAGTGAGGACAGGGGTACTTACGAGCAGTACGTC. Translated: CASSEDRGTYEQYV.

This clone was found once. This chain connects TRBV6-5 to TRBJ1-6, with a weak D call TRBD1 (6 bases). The CDR3 loop spans 15 amino acids. Trimming removed 10 bases at V and 0 bases at J, with 13 bases between. CDR1 is MNHEY, CDR2 SVGAGI, per germline. The CDR3 region has the DNA TGTGCCACCCGACAGGCTAGCTCCTATAATTCACCCCTCCACTTT. Translated: CATRQASSYNSPLHF.

CDR3 sequence: CASRDGGARTDTQYF. DNA of the CDR3: TGTGCCAGCAGAGACGGGGGGGCCAGGACAGATACGCAGTATTTT. The V call is TRBV6-5, the J call TRBJ2-3, with TRBD2 identical over 8 bases. The CDR3 covers 15 residues. The germline CDR1 and CDR2 sequences are MNHEY and SVGAGI. V lost 6 bases and J lost 3; bases outside the gene matches: 8.

The chain couples TRBV9 to TRBJ2-7; 9 nucleotides align to TRBD2. CDR1 and CDR2 from the germline V gene are SGDLS and YYNGEE. Trimming at V came to 0 bases and at J to 3 bases, leaving 1 base not matched to a gene. The CDR3 contains 14 residues. For the CDR3, the DNA is TGTGCCAGCAGCGTAGCTAGCGGGGACTACGAGCAGTACTTC. Amino acids: CASSVASGDYEQYF.

The chain couples TRBV5-6 to TRBJ1-2, with a weak D call TRBD1 (6 bases). CDR3 length: 14 amino acids. Trimming cost V 3 bases and J 8 bases, with 17 bases left between them. Germline CDR1 is SGHDT and CDR2 is YYEEEE. CDR3 DNA sequence: TGTGCCAGCAGCTCCTCATTCAGGGGAAGAGGCTACACCTTC. This translates into CASSSSFRGRGYTF.

For this clone: An end of the junction does not agree with germline; a read error may underlie this. The chain has TRBV5-1 and TRBJ2-2; a possible D gene is TRBD2 (6 bases). The CDR3 runs 15 residues. Germline loops: CDR1 SGHRS, CDR2 YFSETQ. The CDR3 spells CASSPRGENSGELFF. For the CDR3, the DNA is TGCGCCAGCAGCCCTCGCGGGGAGAACTCCGGGGAGCTGTTTTTT.

The CDR3 reads CASSSGTGGSYGYTF. In DNA, the CDR3 is TGTGCCAGCAGCTCAGGGACAGGGGGTAGCTATGGCTACACCTTC. The chain employs TRBV7-8 and TRBJ1-2; 11 nucleotides agree with TRBD1. Trimming took 4 bases from V and 4 from J; bases not matched to a gene: 5. CDR1 and CDR2 (germline): SGHVS, FQNEAQ. The CDR3 has 15 amino acids.

J is TRBJ2-5 and V is TRBV5-6; D may be TRBD1 (6 bases). V lost 1 base and J 5 bases, leaving 9 bases between the germline ends. Germline V gene lookup returns CDR1 SGHDT and CDR2 YYEEEE. The CDR3 covers 13 residues. The CDR3 sequence is CASSLPQGETQYF. The CDR3 DNA sequence: TGTGCCAGCAGCTTGCCACAGGGTGAGACCCAGTACTTC. The entire variable domain, with the rest obtained from reference TRBV5-6 and TRBJ2-5, is as follows: DAGVTQSPTHLIKTRGQQVTLRCSPKSGHDTVSWYQQALGQGPQFIFQYYEEEERQRGNFPDRFSGHQFPNYSSELNVNALLLGDSALYLCASSLPQGETQYFGPGTRLLVL.

This clone came up once. The chain couples TRBV18 to TRBJ1-2; a weak D match, TRBD1 (6 bases). This CDR3 is 15 amino acids long. The germline V gene encodes CDR1 KGHSH and CDR2 LQKENI. Trimming removed 3 bases at V and 3 bases at J, with 14 bases between. CDR3 coding DNA: TGTGCCAGCTCACCCGAACAGGGAAACGACTATGGCTACACCTTC. It encodes CASSPEQGNDYGYTF.

The chain carries TRBV19 and TRBJ1-1; maybe TRBD1 (5 bases). Germline CDR1 and CDR2: LNHDA and SQIVND (reference sequence). CDR3 size: 14 residues. V gave up 5 bases and J gave up 3 bases, with 13 bases separating them. The CDR3 loop is CASSEDRGYTEAFF. The CDR3 DNA is TGTGCCAGTAGTGAGGACCGGGGGTACACTGAAGCTTTCTTT. The full variable domain, rest sourced from reference TRBV19 and TRBJ1-1, is DGGITQSPKYLFRKEGQNVTLSCEQNLNHDAMYWYRQDPGQGLRLIYYSQIVNDFQKGDIAEGYSVSREKKESFPLTVTSAQKNPTAFYLCASSEDRGYTEAFFGQGTRLTVV.

As for this clone: A junction end diverges from the germline sequence, so it may reflect a read error. The rearrangement links TRBV27 to TRBJ2-1; perhaps TRBD2 as D (5 bases). The CDR3 runs to 13 residues. The germline V gene encodes CDR1 MNHEY and CDR2 SMNVEV (reference sequence). The CDR3 protein is CAAGASSNNEQFF. CDR3 coding DNA: TGTGCCGCCGGTGCTAGCTCCAACAATGAGCAGTTCTTC.

The chain carries TRBV7-9 and TRBJ1-1; D remains ambiguous. Deletions cut 5 bases from V and 8 bases from J, with 15 bases between. The length of the CDR3 is 13 residues. CDR1 and CDR2 from the germline V gene are SEHNR and FQNEAQ (reference sequence). The CDR3 DNA sequence: TGTGCCAGCAGCCCCACGCAGGCCCGCGAAGCTTTCTTT. It encodes CASSPTQAREAFF.